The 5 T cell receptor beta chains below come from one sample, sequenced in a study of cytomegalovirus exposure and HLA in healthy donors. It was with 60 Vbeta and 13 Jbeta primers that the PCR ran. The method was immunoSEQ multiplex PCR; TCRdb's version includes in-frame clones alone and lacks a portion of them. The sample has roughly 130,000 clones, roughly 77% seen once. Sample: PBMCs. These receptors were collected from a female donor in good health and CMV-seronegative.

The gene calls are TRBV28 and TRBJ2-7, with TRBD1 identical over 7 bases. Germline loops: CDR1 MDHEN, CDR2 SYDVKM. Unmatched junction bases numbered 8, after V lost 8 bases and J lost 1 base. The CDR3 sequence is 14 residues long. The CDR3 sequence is CASHGQDDSYEQYF. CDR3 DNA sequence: TGTGCCAGCCACGGACAGGACGATTCCTACGAGCAGTACTTC. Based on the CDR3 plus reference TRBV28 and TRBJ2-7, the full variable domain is DVKVTQSSRYLVKRTGEKVFLECVQDMDHENMFWYRQDPGLGLRLIYFSYDVKMKEKGDIPEGYSVSREKKERFSLILESASTNQTSMYLCASHGQDDSYEQYFGPGTRLTVT.

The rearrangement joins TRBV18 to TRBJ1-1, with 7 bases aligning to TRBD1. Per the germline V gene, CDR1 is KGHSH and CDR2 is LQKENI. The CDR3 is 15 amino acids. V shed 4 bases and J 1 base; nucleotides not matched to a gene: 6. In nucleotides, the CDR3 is TGTGCCAGCTCACTCCGACAGGGCGGGAACACTGAAGCTTTCTTT. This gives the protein CASSLRQGGNTEAFF.

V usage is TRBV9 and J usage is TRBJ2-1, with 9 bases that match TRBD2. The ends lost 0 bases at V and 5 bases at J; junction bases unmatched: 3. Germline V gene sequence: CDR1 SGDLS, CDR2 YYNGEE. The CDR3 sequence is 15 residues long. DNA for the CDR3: TGTGCCAGCAGCGTAGGGGCTAGCGGGAACAATGAGCAGTTCTTC. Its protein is CASSVGASGNNEQFF.

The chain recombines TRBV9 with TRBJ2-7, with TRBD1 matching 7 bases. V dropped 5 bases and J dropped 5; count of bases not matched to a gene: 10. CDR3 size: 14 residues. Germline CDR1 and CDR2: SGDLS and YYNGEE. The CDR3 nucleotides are TGTGCCAGCAGTCGTAATCAGGGGGACCACGAGCAGTACTTC. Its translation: CASSRNQGDHEQYF. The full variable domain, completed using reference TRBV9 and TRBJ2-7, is DSGVTQTPKHLITATGQRVTLRCSPRSGDLSVYWYQQSLDQGLQFLIQYYNGEERAKGNILERFSAQQFPDLHSELNLSSLELGDSALYFCASSRNQGDHEQYFGPGTRLTVT.

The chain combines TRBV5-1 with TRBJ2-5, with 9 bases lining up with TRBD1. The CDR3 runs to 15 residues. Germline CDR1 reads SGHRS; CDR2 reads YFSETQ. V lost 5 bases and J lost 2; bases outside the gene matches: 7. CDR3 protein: CASRAGTGLQETQYF. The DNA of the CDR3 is TGCGCCAGCAGGGCCGGGACAGGGTTACAAGAGACCCAGTACTTC.